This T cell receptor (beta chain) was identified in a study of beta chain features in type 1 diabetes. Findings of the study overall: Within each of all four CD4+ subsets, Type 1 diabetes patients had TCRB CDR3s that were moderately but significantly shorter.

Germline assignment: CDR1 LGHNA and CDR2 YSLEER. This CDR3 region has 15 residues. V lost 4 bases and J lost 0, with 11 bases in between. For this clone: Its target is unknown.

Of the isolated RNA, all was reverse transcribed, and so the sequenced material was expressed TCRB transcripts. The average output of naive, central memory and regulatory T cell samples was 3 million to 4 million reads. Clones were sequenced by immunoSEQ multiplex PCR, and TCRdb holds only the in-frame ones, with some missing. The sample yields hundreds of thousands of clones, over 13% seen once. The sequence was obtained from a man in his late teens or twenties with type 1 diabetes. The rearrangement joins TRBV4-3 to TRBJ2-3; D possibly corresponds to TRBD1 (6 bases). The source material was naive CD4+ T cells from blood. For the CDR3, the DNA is TGCGCCAGCAGCCCGGCAACAGGGAGCACAGATACGCAGTATTTT. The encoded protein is CASSPATGSTDTQYF.